This entry lists 5 T cell receptor beta chains sequenced from one sample in a study of T cell responses to AZD1222 COVID-19 vaccine. Clones were sequenced by immunoSEQ multiplex PCR, and TCRdb holds only the in-frame ones, with some missing. The data hold around 130,000 clones, with about 88% observed a single time. The sequencing here drew on peripheral blood, taken 28 days after the second AZD1222 dose. The origin of the receptors is an adult who received the AZD1222 COVID-19 vaccine.

This chain connects TRBV7-6 to TRBJ2-5, with D perhaps matching TRBD2 (6 bases). CDR1 and CDR2 (germline): SGHVS, FNYEAQ. V lost 4 bases and J lost 5, with 11 bases in between. The CDR3 totals 13 residues. The CDR3 DNA is TGTGCCAGCAGCTCCGGGACTGTCGAGACCCAGTACTTC. Translating gives CASSSGTVETQYF. Supplemented by reference TRBV7-6 and TRBJ2-5, the full variable domain reads GAGVSQSPRYKVTKRGQDVALRCDPISGHVSLYWYRQALGQGPEFLTYFNYEAQQDKSGLPNDRFSAERPEGSISTLTIQRTEQRDSAMYRCASSSGTVETQYFGPGTRLLVL.

This chain uses TRBV11-2 with TRBJ2-5; no clear D gene. The V gene lost 2 bases and the J gene lost 5 bases, with 9 bases spanning the gap. This CDR3 comprises 13 residues. Per germline, CDR1 SGHAT and CDR2 FQNNGV. CDR3 coding DNA: TGTGCCAGCAGCTTACCCGCCGCCGAGACCCAGTACTTC. It yields the protein CASSLPAAETQYF.

The chain couples TRBV5-1 to TRBJ2-3; TRBD2 matches at 9 bases. The CDR3 runs 16 residues. The V segment lost 3 bases and the J segment 2 bases; nucleotides outside the gene matches: 7. Per germline, CDR1 SGHRS and CDR2 YFSETQ. The DNA for the CDR3 is TGCGCCAGCAGCTCCCTGCGGGGGGGAGACACAGATACGCAGTATTTT. Protein: CASSSLRGGDTDTQYF.

The chain has TRBV2 and TRBJ1-1, with D perhaps matching TRBD1 (5 bases). The CDR3 runs to 17 residues. The germline V gene has CDR1 SNHLY and CDR2 FYNNEI. Trimming shortened V by 3 bases and J by 1 base, and 18 bases separated the two germline ends. The CDR3 coding sequence is TGTGCCAGCAGTGACTATCTGCCGGGGCTGGCGAACACTGAAGCTTTCTTT. This encodes CASSDYLPGLANTEAFF.

The chain has TRBV7-2 and TRBJ2-1, with 12 positions matching TRBD2. V lost 5 bases, J lost 4 bases, and 3 bases stayed unmatched. The germline gives CDR1 SGHTA, CDR2 FQGNSA. This CDR3 is 15 amino acids long. The CDR3 DNA follows: TGTGCCAGCAGCCCAACTAGCGGGAGGTACAATGAGCAGTTCTTC. It is translated as CASSPTSGRYNEQFF. Based on the CDR3 plus reference TRBV7-2 and TRBJ2-1, the full variable domain is GAGVSQSPSNKVTEKGKDVELRCDPISGHTALYWYRQSLGQGLEFLIYFQGNSAPDKSGLPSDRFSAERTGGSVSTLTIQRTQQEDSAVYLCASSPTSGRYNEQFFGPGTRLTVL.